This section outlines one T cell receptor beta chain sequence together with its context. Its specificity is unknown. This entry belongs to a study of T-cell memory formation after mild COVID-19. Across the study: There were largely donor-specific TCR clusters.

TCRdb itself ran the 5' RACE reads through MiXCR, one entry per CDR3 protein. The sample has 150,000 or so distinct CDR3 sequences; approximately 10% are singletons. Notes on the study in general: The study found contracting CD4+ clones mainly in CM and EM and contracting CD8+ clones in EMRA. Certain responding clones were present in pre-infection memory, suggesting participation of cross-reactive memory. A second wave of clones peaked on day 37, and their SARS-CoV-2 specificity went unconfirmed.

Material: PBMCs or a T cell subset sorted from them (not recorded which). The sequence was collected from a man younger than 30 who had mild COVID-19 (a few samples of this study predate the infection). Cell type and time point are not known.

CDR3 protein: CSARDPQGGRTEAFF. The DNA for the CDR3 is TGCAGTGCTAGAGATCCACAGGGCGGACGGACTGAAGCTTTCTTT. This chain uses TRBV20-1 with TRBJ1-1; possible D gene TRBD1, 6 bases. The CDR3 extends over 15 amino acids. Trimming stripped 0 bases from V and 5 bases from J, with 16 bases between. CDR1 DFQATT and CDR2 SNEGSKA come from the germline V gene (reference sequence).